One and the same sample provided the 10 T cell receptor beta chains below, sequenced in a study of T cell responses to AZD1222 COVID-19 vaccine. Measured with immunoSEQ multiplex PCR; TCRdb has only the in-frame clones, and not every one. Altogether 150,000 or so clones are present, 86% being singletons, with the ten largest covering about 5%. The material was peripheral blood, obtained on day 0 of MenACWY control vaccination. The receptors were gathered from an adult in good health.

This clone came up once. The chain recombines TRBV11-2 with TRBJ2-1; D is perhaps TRBD2 (6 bases). The V end lost 4 bases, the J end lost 9 bases, and 19 bases lay between the germline ends. Germline-derived CDR1 and CDR2 are SGHAT and FQNNGV. The length of the CDR3 is 15 residues. The CDR3 coding sequence is TGTGCCAGCAGCTCGCCCGGAAGACTAGAGGTTGAGCAGTTCTTC. Encoded protein: CASSSPGRLEVEQFF.

The chain is built from TRBV3-1 (or the pseudogene TRBV3-2) and TRBJ1-2, with a weak D call TRBD1 (6 bases). V was clipped by 3 bases and J by 4 bases, with 15 bases between them. Germline V gene sequence: CDR1 LGHDT, CDR2 YNNKEL (reference sequence). The CDR3 has 15 residues. CDR3 sequence: CASSHLGAGIYGYTF. DNA of the CDR3: TGTGCCAGCAGCCACCTGGGGGCGGGGATCTATGGCTACACCTTC.

This chain joins TRBV11-2 and TRBJ2-2, with a possible D match to TRBD1 (5 bases). The CDR3 runs 16 residues. Germline V gene lookup returns CDR1 SGHAT and CDR2 FQNNGV. Trimming took off 6 bases at V and 1 base at J, with 15 bases between the two ends. The CDR3 DNA sequence: TGTGCCAGCAGGGTGACCAGACAGCGGAACACCGGGGAGCTGTTTTTT. Its protein product is CASRVTRQRNTGELFF.

The gene calls are TRBV3-1 (or the pseudogene TRBV3-2) and TRBJ1-1; possible D gene TRBD1, 6 bases. This CDR3 spans 13 amino acids. Looked up from germline, CDR1 is LGHDT and CDR2 is YNNKEL (reference sequence). Trimming left V 6 bases short and J 1 base short, with 9 bases between. The CDR3 bases are TGTGCCAGCAGAGGGGGGGAGAACACTGAAGCTTTCTTT. It codes for CASRGGENTEAFF.

The chain carries TRBV29-1 and TRBJ1-1; D is possibly TRBD1 (6 bases). CDR3 length equals 12 residues. Germline CDR1 SQVTM, CDR2 ANQGSEA. V dropped 5 bases and J dropped 3 bases, with 10 bases sitting between them. The CDR3 DNA follows: TGCAGCGTTAACAGGGTTGACACTGAAGCTTTCTTT. It codes for CSVNRVDTEAFF.

The chain joins TRBV19 to TRBJ2-3; 8 bases agree with TRBD1. CDR1 LNHDA and CDR2 SQIVND come from the germline V gene (reference sequence). The V and J ends lost 4 bases and 7 bases, in that order; junction bases with no gene match: 4. CDR3 length: 13 residues. The DNA of the CDR3 is TGTGCCAGTAGTAGTACAGGGGGAAATACGCAGTATTTT. Protein: CASSSTGGNTQYF.

This clone has just one count. The V and J genes are TRBV6-4 and TRBJ1-1; 7 positions agree with TRBD1. Germline V lookup: CDR1 MRHNA, CDR2 SNTAGT. V was clipped by 6 bases and J by 0 bases; unmatched bases: 4. This CDR3 region has 14 residues. The CDR3 protein is CASRGDRLNTEAFF. In DNA form, the CDR3 reads TGTGCCAGCAGGGGGGACAGACTGAACACTGAAGCTTTCTTT.

This rearrangement joins TRBV5-6 to TRBJ1-6; D is unresolved. The germline gives CDR1 SGHDT, CDR2 YYEEEE. This CDR3 is 14 amino acids long. Trimming shortened V by 2 bases and J by 8 bases, and 11 bases separated the two germline ends. The CDR3 here is CASSFSQPYSPLHF. CDR3 DNA sequence: TGTGCCAGCAGCTTCTCACAGCCATATTCACCCCTCCACTTT.

J is TRBJ2-2 and V is TRBV4-1, with TRBD2 matching 9 bases. The CDR3 has 14 residues. V was clipped by 1 base and J by 13 bases; unmatched bases: 7. Looked up from germline, CDR1 is MGHRA and CDR2 is YSYEKL. CDR3 nucleotide sequence: TGCGCCAGCAGCCAAGTAGGAGCGGGGGGAGGGCTGTTTTTT. Residues: CASSQVGAGGGLFF.

The rearrangement uses TRBV24-1 and TRBJ2-7; D remains ambiguous. Germline V gene lookup returns CDR1 KGHDR and CDR2 SFDVKD. The CDR3 contains 15 residues. V lost 4 bases, J lost 0 bases, and 12 bases lay in between. CDR3 coding DNA: TGTGCCACCAGTGACCCCCCCGGTGGCTCCTACGAGCAGTACTTC. This translates into CATSDPPGGSYEQYF.